This T cell receptor (beta chain) appears in the sequencing data of a study of technical replicates of blood from a handful of donors. Germline CDR1 and CDR2: LNHDA and SQIVND (reference sequence). The junction had 6 bases not matched to a gene; V was cut back by 5 bases and J by 2 bases. This CDR3 has 16 residues. TCRdb keeps only in-frame clones here, not all; method: immunoSEQ multiplex PCR. The data show tens of thousands of clones, with around 94% seen just once and 0.35% to 0.4% held by the top ten. The chain combines TRBV19 with TRBJ2-3; 11 nucleotides align to TRBD1. Sequencing was done on a sample of T cells isolated from PBMCs. This TCR was recovered from a human donor in good health. CDR3 coding DNA: TGTGCCAGTAGTCCTTGGGACAGGGGGGACACAGATACGCAGTATTTT. Protein: CASSPWDRGDTDTQYF.